This T cell receptor (beta chain) was profiled in a study of T cells in Graves' hyperthyroidism and ophthalmopathy. Points from the study as a whole: With a median lead of about 6.9 months before onset, the model predicted ophthalmopathy.

The study defined stable Graves' hyperthyroidism as no ophthalmopathy progression within 18 months. This clonotype showed up many times. Its antigen is undetermined. The source material, RNA transcripts, was used to amplify TCR beta CDR3 regions. TCR CDR3 underwent first-round RT-PCR with the HTBI primer set. Via MiXCR, TCRdb re-called the multiplex PCR reads, giving one row per CDR3 protein. Here the sample spans around 600,000 distinct CDR3 sequences, about 15% being singletons. Germline V gene data show CDR1 as SEHNR and CDR2 as FQNEAQ (reference sequence). V lost 2 bases to trimming and J lost 1 base; unmatched junction nucleotides: 6. CDR3 size: 16 residues.

This TCR derives from a woman aged 30 to 39 with Graves' hyperthyroidism. Specimen: blood. The gene calls are TRBV7-9 and TRBJ1-1; 8 nucleotides match TRBD1. The CDR3 is CASSLPRGQGNTEAFF. The CDR3 DNA reads TGTGCCAGCAGCTTACCCAGGGGGCAGGGGAACACTGAAGCTTTCTTT.